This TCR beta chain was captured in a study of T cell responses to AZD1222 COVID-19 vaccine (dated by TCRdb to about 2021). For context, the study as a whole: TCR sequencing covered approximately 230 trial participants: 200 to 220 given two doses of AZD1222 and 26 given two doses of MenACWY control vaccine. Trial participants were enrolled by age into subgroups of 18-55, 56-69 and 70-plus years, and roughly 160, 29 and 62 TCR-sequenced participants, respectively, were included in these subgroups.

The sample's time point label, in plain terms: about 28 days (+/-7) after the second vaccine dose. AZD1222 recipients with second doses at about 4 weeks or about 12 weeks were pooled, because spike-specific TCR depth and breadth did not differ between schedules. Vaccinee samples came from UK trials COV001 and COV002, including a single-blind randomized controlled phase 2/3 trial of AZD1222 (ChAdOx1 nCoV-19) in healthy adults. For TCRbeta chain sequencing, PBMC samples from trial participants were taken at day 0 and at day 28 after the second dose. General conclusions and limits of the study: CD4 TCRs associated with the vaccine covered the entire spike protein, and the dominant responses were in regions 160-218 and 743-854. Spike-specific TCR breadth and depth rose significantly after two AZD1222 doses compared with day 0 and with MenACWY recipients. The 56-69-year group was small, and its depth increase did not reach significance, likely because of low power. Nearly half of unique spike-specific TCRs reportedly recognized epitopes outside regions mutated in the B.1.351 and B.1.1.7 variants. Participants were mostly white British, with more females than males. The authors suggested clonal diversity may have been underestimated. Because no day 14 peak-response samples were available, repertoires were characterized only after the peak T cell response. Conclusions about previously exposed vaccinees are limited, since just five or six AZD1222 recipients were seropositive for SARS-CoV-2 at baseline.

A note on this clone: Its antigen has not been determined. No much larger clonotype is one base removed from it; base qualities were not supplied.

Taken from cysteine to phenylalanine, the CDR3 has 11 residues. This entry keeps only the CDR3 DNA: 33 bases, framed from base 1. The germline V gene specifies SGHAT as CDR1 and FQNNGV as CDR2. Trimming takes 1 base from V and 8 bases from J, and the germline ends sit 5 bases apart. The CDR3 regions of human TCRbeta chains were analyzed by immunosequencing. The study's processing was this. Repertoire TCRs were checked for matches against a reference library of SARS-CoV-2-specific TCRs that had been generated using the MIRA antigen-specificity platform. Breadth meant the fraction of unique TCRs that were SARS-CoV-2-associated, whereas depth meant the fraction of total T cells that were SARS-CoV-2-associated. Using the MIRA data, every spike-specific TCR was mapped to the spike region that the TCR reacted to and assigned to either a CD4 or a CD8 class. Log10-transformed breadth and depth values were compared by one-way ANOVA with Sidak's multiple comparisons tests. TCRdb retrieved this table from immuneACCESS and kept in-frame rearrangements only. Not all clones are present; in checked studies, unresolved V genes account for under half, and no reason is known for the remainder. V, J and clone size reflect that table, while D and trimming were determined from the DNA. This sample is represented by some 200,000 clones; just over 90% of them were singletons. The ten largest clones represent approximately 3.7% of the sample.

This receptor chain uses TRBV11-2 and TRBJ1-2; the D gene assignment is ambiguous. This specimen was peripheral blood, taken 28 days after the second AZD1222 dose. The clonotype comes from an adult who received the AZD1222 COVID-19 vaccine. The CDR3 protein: CASSLGGGYTF. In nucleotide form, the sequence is TGTGCCAGCAGCTTAGGGGGAGGCTACACCTTC.